The clone carrying this TCR beta chain came up many times. Antigen specificity is unknown. PCR was performed a second time for about 7 to 11 cycles using a sample-barcoded 5' primer and a J-beta primer mix. A single record per CDR3 protein comes from TCRdb applying MiXCR to the 5' RACE reads. Of 1.5 million to 2 million distinct CDR3 sequences in the sample, 28% are singletons; the top ten hold less than 9.5%. This record belongs to a study of blood T cells in healthy people across ages. The wider study: Template-switching capture recovered about one barcoded beta molecule per two T cells. Study conclusions and caveats: Compared with aged donors, long-lived donors showed fewer expanded clones, suggesting selection.

The ends lost 5 bases at V and 4 bases at J; junction bases unmatched: 9. Per the germline V gene, CDR1 is LGHNA and CDR2 is YSLEER. CDR3 size: 16 residues. The genes are TRBV4-3 and TRBJ2-3; 10 positions agree with TRBD2. Sample: blood. This clonotype was obtained from a woman in her 30s in good health. The CDR3 region is CASSYGLAVGADTQYF. The CDR3 nucleotides are TGCGCCAGCAGCTACGGACTAGCGGTGGGAGCAGATACGCAGTATTTT.